This TCR beta chain appears in the sequencing data of a study of CD8 T cells in Susac syndrome. After extraction with the RNeasy kit, about 0.5 to 1 ug of the RNA was reverse transcribed using random hexamers. TCRdb itself ran the immunoSEQ multiplex PCR reads through MiXCR, one entry per CDR3 protein. Of about 100,000 distinct CDR3 sequences listed, 95% are singletons. Germline V gene lookup returns CDR1 KGHDR and CDR2 SFDVKD. The ends lost 4 bases at V and 4 bases at J; junction bases unmatched: 1. CDR3 length equals 14 residues. The sequence was obtained from a human donor with Susac syndrome. The rearrangement joins TRBV24-1 to TRBJ1-1; 11 bases map to TRBD1. Sequenced input: CD8+ T cells from PBMCs. The CDR3 coding sequence is TGTGCCACCAGTGACGGGACAGGGGGCACTGAAGCTTTCTTT. This codes for CATSDGTGGTEAFF.